Listed here are 29 T cell receptor beta chains from one sample, sequenced in a study of blood T cell repertoires in COVID-19. Clones were read by immunoSEQ multiplex PCR, and TCRdb kept only the in-frame ones, dropping some. The sample has a few hundred thousand clones; approximately 93% are singletons. Sequencing used PBMCs or T cells enriched from blood (not recorded which). Receptor source: a woman in her 40s who had been exposed to COVID-19.

The V and J genes are TRBV14 and TRBJ2-1, with TRBD2 matching 10 bases. The V gene end was trimmed by 0 bases and the J gene end by 10 bases; junction bases not matched to a gene: 9. CDR1 is SGHDN, CDR2 FVKESK, per germline. The CDR3 totals 16 residues. The CDR3 reads CASSQDQSGRAREQFF. CDR3 DNA sequence: TGTGCCAGCAGCCAAGATCAAAGCGGGAGGGCGAGAGAGCAGTTCTTC.

V usage is TRBV7-9 and J usage is TRBJ1-5, with 11 nucleotides matching TRBD1. Germline assignment: CDR1 SEHNR and CDR2 FQNEAQ (reference sequence). Trimming took 1 base from V and 7 from J; bases not matched to a gene: 9. CDR3 length: 17 amino acids. The CDR3 reads CASSLVRGQGVDQPQHF. CDR3 DNA sequence: TGTGCCAGCAGCTTAGTGAGGGGACAGGGGGTAGACCAGCCCCAGCATTTT.

The chain recombines TRBV5-8 with TRBJ1-1; D call uncertain. The CDR3 length is 16 residues. V was clipped by 2 bases and J by 4 bases, with 18 bases between them. Germline V gene data show CDR1 as SGHTS and CDR2 as YDEGEE. Here the CDR3 reads CASSLELEALGTEAFF. The CDR3 DNA reads TGTGCCAGCAGCTTAGAGTTAGAGGCGCTGGGCACTGAAGCTTTCTTT.

The rearrangement joins TRBV30 to TRBJ2-2, with 7 bases aligning to TRBD1. From germline, CDR1 is GTSNPN and CDR2 SVGIG (reference sequence). The CDR3 contains 15 residues. Trimming removed 2 bases from V and 1 base from J; junction bases left unmatched: 4. CDR3 region: CAWSWGTVNTGELFF. The CDR3 DNA reads as TGTGCCTGGAGTTGGGGGACAGTGAACACCGGGGAGCTGTTTTTT.

The rearrangement uses TRBV2 and TRBJ1-4; maybe TRBD1 (5 bases). The germline gives CDR1 SNHLY, CDR2 FYNNEI. CDR3 length: 15 residues. Trimming cost V 4 bases and J 5 bases, with 14 bases left between them. The CDR3 protein is CASSVDRGENEKLFF. DNA for the CDR3: TGTGCCAGCAGTGTAGACAGAGGCGAGAATGAAAAACTGTTTTTT. The entire variable domain, with the rest obtained from reference TRBV2 and TRBJ1-4, is as follows: EPEVTQTPSHQVTQMGQEVILRCVPISNHLYFYWYRQILGQKVEFLVSFYNNEISEKSEIFDDQFSVERPDGSNFTLKIRSTKLEDSAMYFCASSVDRGENEKLFFGSGTQLSVL.

The chain is built from TRBV30 and TRBJ2-2, with 7 nucleotides matching TRBD2. J lost 6 bases, V lost 5 bases, and 15 bases had no gene match. Germline CDR1 is GTSNPN and CDR2 is SVGIG (reference sequence). The CDR3 runs to 16 residues. In DNA, the CDR3 is TGTGCCTGGCGCCCACCCCGGCGGGGGTTCGCCGGGGAGCTGTTTTTT. It encodes CAWRPPRRGFAGELFF. Full variable domain (outside the CDR3, taken from reference TRBV30 and TRBJ2-2): SQTIHQWPATLVQPVGSPLSLECTVEGTSNPNLYWYRQAAGRGLQLLFYSVGIGQISSEVPQNLSASRPQDRQFILSSKKLLLSDSGFYLCAWRPPRRGFAGELFFGEGSRLTVL.

The chain carries TRBV19 and TRBJ1-2; 11 bases are a match to TRBD1. Trimming cost V 5 bases and J 5 bases; bases outside gene matches: 7. Germline V gene data show CDR1 as LNHDA and CDR2 as SQIVND (reference sequence). The CDR3 length is 15 residues. The CDR3 coding sequence is TGTGCCAGTAGTGACGGACAGGGGGCATTTTATGGCTACACCTTC. This gives the protein CASSDGQGAFYGYTF.

V gene TRBV15 combines with J gene TRBJ1-2; 10 bases align to TRBD1. Germline values: CDR1 LNHNV, CDR2 YYDKDF (reference sequence). The ends lost 6 bases at V and 5 bases at J; junction bases unmatched: 9. This CDR3 comprises 15 residues. The CDR3 reads CATSRGTGEKYGYTF. In DNA form, the CDR3 reads TGTGCCACCAGTCGAGGGACAGGGGAGAAGTATGGCTACACCTTC. The full variable domain, with the rest looked up from reference TRBV15 and TRBJ1-2, is DAMVIQNPRYQVTQFGKPVTLSCSQTLNHNVMYWYQQKSSQAPKLLFHYYDKDFNNEADTPDNFQSRRPNTSFCFLDIRSPGLGDTAMYLCATSRGTGEKYGYTFGSGTRLTVV.

The rearrangement joins TRBV24-1 to TRBJ2-1; the match to TRBD2 covers 11 bases. The trim removed 3 bases at V and 7 bases at J, leaving 10 bases unmatched. The CDR3 is 17 residues long. Germline V gene sequence: CDR1 KGHDR, CDR2 SFDVKD. This CDR3 reads CATSDHLVLAGVNEQFF. In DNA form, the CDR3 reads TGTGCCACCAGTGATCACCTTGTACTAGCGGGAGTTAATGAGCAGTTCTTC.

This chain links TRBV24-1 with TRBJ2-3, with 7 positions matching TRBD1. Trimming removed 4 bases from V and 8 bases from J; junction bases left unmatched: 5. Germline V gene data show CDR1 as KGHDR and CDR2 as SFDVKD. This CDR3 region has 13 residues. CDR3: CATSDFGQATQYF. The CDR3 DNA reads as TGTGCCACCAGTGACTTTGGACAGGCTACGCAGTATTTT.

This chain joins TRBV24-1 and TRBJ1-2; perhaps TRBD1 as D (5 bases). This CDR3 is built from 14 residues. Germline V gene sequence: CDR1 KGHDR, CDR2 SFDVKD. V was clipped by 4 bases and J by 2 bases, with 10 bases between them. For the CDR3, the DNA is TGTGCCACCAGTGACCCCGACAGAAACTATGGCTACACCTTC. Its translation is CATSDPDRNYGYTF.

This clone was seen once. The chain combines TRBV5-4 with TRBJ1-1, with D uncertain. CDR1 and CDR2 (germline): SGHNT, YYREEE (reference sequence). V dropped 3 bases and J dropped 8 bases, with 8 bases sitting between them. The CDR3 length is 11 residues. The CDR3 loop reads CASSWAGEAFF. CDR3 DNA sequence: TGTGCCAGCAGCTGGGCGGGGGAAGCTTTCTTT.

Comments on this clone: Distinct nucleotide sequences in the sample also encode this CDR3. The chain uses TRBV12-3 or TRBV12-4 and TRBJ1-2, with 7 bases aligning to TRBD1. CDR3 size: 13 residues. V trimming: 6 bases; J trimming: 4 bases; junction bases outside the gene matches: 5. The CDR3 DNA follows: TGTGCCAGCAGCCTAACAGGGGTCTATGGCTACACCTTC. It specifies CASSLTGVYGYTF.

V and J are TRBV3-1 (or the pseudogene TRBV3-2) and TRBJ1-6; a weak D match, TRBD1 (5 bases). Trimming stripped 7 bases from V and 7 bases from J, with 14 bases between. CDR1 and CDR2 (germline): LGHDT, YNNKEL (reference sequence). There are 14 residues in the CDR3. CDR3 DNA: TGTGCCAGCAACATAGGGGAGGGAAATTCACCCCTCCACTTT. It specifies CASNIGEGNSPLHF.

CDR3 sequence reads: CASSLDQWTGVQYF. The CDR3 DNA reads TGTGCCAGCAGCTTAGACCAGTGGACTGGGGTCCAGTACTTC. This rearrangement joins TRBV11-3 to TRBJ2-7, with D tentatively TRBD2 (5 bases). Germline values: CDR1 SGHNT, CDR2 YENEEA. The CDR3 covers 14 residues. The V and J ends lost 0 bases and 10 bases respectively, with 16 bases between them.

J is TRBJ2-2 and V is TRBV9, with TRBD1 identical over 10 bases. The germline V gene encodes CDR1 SGDLS and CDR2 YYNGEE. The CDR3 contains 19 residues. V lost 4 bases and J lost 0; bases outside the gene matches: 12. DNA for the CDR3: TGTGCCAGCAGCCTTGCCGGGACAGGGGACCATCCGAACACCGGGGAGCTGTTTTTT. Encoded protein: CASSLAGTGDHPNTGELFF.

The chain carries TRBV5-4 and TRBJ2-1; TRBD2 agrees at 10 bases. CDR1 and CDR2 from the germline V gene are SGHNT and YYREEE (reference sequence). This CDR3 spans 15 amino acids. V was clipped by 9 bases and J by 5 bases; unmatched bases: 11. The CDR3 coding sequence is TGTGCCACTGCCCCTAGCGGGAGTTACGACAATGAGCAGTTCTTC. Protein product: CATAPSGSYDNEQFF.

This chain uses TRBV27 with TRBJ1-6; D is undetermined. The V gene lost 5 bases and the J gene lost 0 bases, with 20 bases spanning the gap. From germline, CDR1 is MNHEY and CDR2 SMNVEV (reference sequence). This CDR3 region has 19 residues. In DNA, the CDR3 is TGTGCCAGCAGTCCCCGTGGACCCCTGAGCGGCTCCTATAATTCACCCCTCCACTTT. This sequence encodes CASSPRGPLSGSYNSPLHF.

The chain couples TRBV5-1 to TRBJ1-2; D remains unclear. Germline V lookup: CDR1 SGHRS, CDR2 YFSETQ. This CDR3 is built from 16 residues. V lost 3 bases and J lost 4, with 19 bases in between. The CDR3 DNA is TGCGCCAGCAGCTCGACTACCCATACAGATACCTATGGCTACACCTTC. It specifies CASSSTTHTDTYGYTF.

The sample holds one count of this clone. This rearrangement joins TRBV3-1 (or the pseudogene TRBV3-2) to TRBJ2-5, with D perhaps matching TRBD2 (5 bases). CDR3 size: 14 residues. Trimming took off 1 base at V and 4 bases at J, with 10 bases between the two ends. CDR1 is LGHDT, CDR2 YNNKEL, per germline (reference sequence). CDR3 DNA sequence: TGTGCCAGCAGCCAAGGTCCTAGCCCAGAGACCCAGTACTTC. This sequence encodes CASSQGPSPETQYF.

CDR3 nucleotide sequence: TGTGCCAGCAGCCAGGAAGGACTGAGCACAGATACGCAGTATTTT. It codes for CASSQEGLSTDTQYF. The chain is built from TRBV14 and TRBJ2-3, with D possibly being TRBD2 (5 bases). Deletions cut 3 bases from V and 0 bases from J, with 10 bases between. Germline-derived CDR1 and CDR2 are SGHDN and FVKESK. The CDR3 runs to 15 residues.

The genes are TRBV27 and TRBJ2-7; D remains unclear. Germline CDR1 and CDR2: MNHEY and SMNVEV (reference sequence). V dropped 4 bases and J dropped 6 bases, with 13 bases sitting between them. The CDR3 is 13 amino acids. CDR3 residues: CASSSTILGEQYF. CDR3 in DNA: TGTGCCAGCAGTTCCACAATCCTTGGCGAGCAGTACTTC.

This sequence joins TRBV19 and TRBJ1-2; 7 bases align to TRBD1. Germline V lookup: CDR1 LNHDA, CDR2 SQIVND (reference sequence). The ends lost 5 bases at V and 4 bases at J; junction bases unmatched: 10. This CDR3 is 15 amino acids long. The CDR3 sequence: CASSSRQGWGYGYTF. CDR3 in DNA: TGTGCCAGTAGTTCACGACAGGGTTGGGGCTATGGCTACACCTTC.

The chain employs TRBV12-3 or TRBV12-4 and TRBJ1-1, with a tentative D call TRBD1 (6 bases). The CDR3 is 13 amino acids. V was cut by 6 bases and J by 3 bases, with 11 bases left in between. CDR3 sequence reads: CASSRKGDTEAFF. The CDR3 coding sequence is TGTGCCAGCAGCCGGAAGGGGGACACTGAAGCTTTCTTT.

The gene calls are TRBV25-1 and TRBJ1-2; D may be TRBD1 (5 bases). Looked up from germline, CDR1 is MGHDK and CDR2 is SYGVNS. Trimming left V 0 bases short and J 7 bases short, with 15 bases between. This CDR3 comprises 15 residues. CDR3 DNA sequence: TGTGCCAGCAGTGAATATAACAGTGGGGGAGGTGGCTACACCTTC. As protein: CASSEYNSGGGGYTF.

This rearrangement joins TRBV4-3 to TRBJ2-2; tentative D call: TRBD1 (6 bases). Germline V lookup: CDR1 LGHNA, CDR2 YSLEER. The CDR3 is 17 amino acids. The ends were cut back, 3 bases at V and 0 bases at J, with 14 bases in the middle. DNA for the CDR3: TGCGCCAGCAGCCAGGGGGCCATGGGGACGAACACCGGGGAGCTGTTTTTT. Translated: CASSQGAMGTNTGELFF.

The chain employs TRBV7-9 and TRBJ2-7, with 7 bases lining up with TRBD2. Trimming took 0 bases from V and 0 from J; bases not matched to a gene: 2. The CDR3 is 15 amino acids. CDR1 and CDR2 from the germline V gene are SEHNR and FQNEAQ (reference sequence). Here the CDR3 reads CASSLATGGSYEQYF. CDR3 in DNA: TGTGCCAGCAGCTTAGCGACGGGGGGCTCCTACGAGCAGTACTTC. The full variable domain, with the rest looked up from reference TRBV7-9 and TRBJ2-7, is DTGVSQNPRHKITKRGQNVTFRCDPISEHNRLYWYRQTLGQGPEFLTYFQNEAQLEKSRLLSDRFSAERPKGSFSTLEIQRTEQGDSAMYLCASSLATGGSYEQYFGPGTRLTVT.

This chain connects TRBV29-1 to TRBJ2-7; weak D call: TRBD2 (5 bases). This CDR3 contains 10 residues. The ends were cut back, 8 bases at V and 3 bases at J, with 8 bases in the middle. The germline V gene encodes CDR1 SQVTM and CDR2 ANQGSEA. For the CDR3, the DNA is TGCAGCCTTACTAGCTACGAGCAGTACTTC. The encoded protein is CSLTSYEQYF.

The chain joins TRBV18 to TRBJ1-1; D gene ambiguous. Trimming took off 2 bases at V and 5 bases at J, with 6 bases between the two ends. Per germline, CDR1 KGHSH and CDR2 LQKENI. This CDR3 region has 12 residues. For the CDR3, the DNA is TGTGCCAGCTCACCAAGCGGGACTGAAGCTTTCTTT. Translating gives CASSPSGTEAFF.